This T cell receptor (beta chain) was identified in a study of OX40 agonist ivuxolimab in advanced cancers. Libraries were prepared by immunoSEQ multiplex PCR; TCRdb keeps only in-frame clonotypes and omits some of them. Of roughly 42,000 clones listed, roughly nine tenths are singletons. Germline CDR1 and CDR2: SGHTA and FQGTGA. The CDR3 runs 16 residues. V dropped 5 bases and J dropped 1 base, with 15 bases sitting between them. The J gene is TRBJ1-5, the V gene TRBV7-3, with no clear D. This receptor was taken from an adult with an advanced solid tumor such as melanoma, head and neck, liver or kidney cancer. The specimen comprised CD4+ or CD8+ T cells sorted from blood, sampled in a trial of the OX40 agonist ivuxolimab. This CDR3 reads CASSHRTYGSNQPQHF. In nucleotides, the CDR3 is TGTGCCAGCAGCCATCGAACCTATGGGAGCAATCAGCCCCAGCATTTT.